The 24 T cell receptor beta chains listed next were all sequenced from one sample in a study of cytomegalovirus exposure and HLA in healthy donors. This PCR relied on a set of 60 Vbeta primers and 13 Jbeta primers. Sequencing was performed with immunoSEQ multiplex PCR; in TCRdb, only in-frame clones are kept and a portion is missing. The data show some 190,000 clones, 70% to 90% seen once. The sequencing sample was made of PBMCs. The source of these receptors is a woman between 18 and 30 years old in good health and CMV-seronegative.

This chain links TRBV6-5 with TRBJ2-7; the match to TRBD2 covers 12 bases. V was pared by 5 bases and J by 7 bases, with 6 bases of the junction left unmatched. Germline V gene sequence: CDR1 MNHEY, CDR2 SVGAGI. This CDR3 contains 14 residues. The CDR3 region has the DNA TGTGCCAGCAGTCGGACTAGCGGGAACCAAGAGCAGTACTTC. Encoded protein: CASSRTSGNQEQYF.

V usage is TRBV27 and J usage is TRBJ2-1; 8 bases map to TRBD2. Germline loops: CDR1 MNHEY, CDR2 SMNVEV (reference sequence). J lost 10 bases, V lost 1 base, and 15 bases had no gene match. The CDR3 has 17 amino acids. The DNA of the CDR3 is TGTGCCAGCAGTTTATACCGAACCCCGGGAGGGCCACGGGAGCAGTTCTTC. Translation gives CASSLYRTPGGPREQFF.

CDR3 protein: CASSQGQGEPGELFF. The CDR3 DNA reads as TGTGCCAGCAGCCAAGGACAAGGGGAACCCGGGGAGCTGTTTTTT. J is TRBJ2-2 and V is TRBV4-2; D may be TRBD1 (5 bases). The germline V gene has CDR1 LGHNA and CDR2 YNFKEQ. The CDR3 loop spans 15 amino acids. Trimming left V 1 base short and J 6 bases short, with 12 bases between.

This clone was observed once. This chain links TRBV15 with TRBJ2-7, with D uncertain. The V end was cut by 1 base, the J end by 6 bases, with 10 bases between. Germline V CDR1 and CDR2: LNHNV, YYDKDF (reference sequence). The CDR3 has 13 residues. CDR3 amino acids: CATSRVSSPEQYF. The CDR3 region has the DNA TGTGCCACCAGCAGAGTTTCAAGCCCCGAGCAGTACTTC.

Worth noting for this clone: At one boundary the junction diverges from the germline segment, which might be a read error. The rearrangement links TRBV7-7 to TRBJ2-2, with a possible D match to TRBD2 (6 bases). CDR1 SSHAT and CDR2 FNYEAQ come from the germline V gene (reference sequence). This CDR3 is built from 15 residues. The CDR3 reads CASSGGTANTGELFF. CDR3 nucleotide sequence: TGTGCTAGCAGTGGGGGGACGGCGAACACCGGGGAGCTGTTTTTT.

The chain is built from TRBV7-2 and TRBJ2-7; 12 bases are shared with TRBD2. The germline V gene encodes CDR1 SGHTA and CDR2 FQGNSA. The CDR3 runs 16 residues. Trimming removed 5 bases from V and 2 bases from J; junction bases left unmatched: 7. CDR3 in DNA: TGTGCCAGCAGCACAGCGGCTAGCGGGGGGGCCTACGAGCAGTACTTC. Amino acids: CASSTAASGGAYEQYF.

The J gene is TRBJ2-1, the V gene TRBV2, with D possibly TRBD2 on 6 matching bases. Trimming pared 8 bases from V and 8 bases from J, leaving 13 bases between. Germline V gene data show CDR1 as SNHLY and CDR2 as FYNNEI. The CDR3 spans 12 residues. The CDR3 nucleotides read TGTGCCAGCCGGCGGGAAGGGGATGAGCAGTTCTTC. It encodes CASRREGDEQFF. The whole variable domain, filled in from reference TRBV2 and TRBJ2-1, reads EPEVTQTPSHQVTQMGQEVILRCVPISNHLYFYWYRQILGQKVEFLVSFYNNEISEKSEIFDDQFSVERPDGSNFTLKIRSTKLEDSAMYFCASRREGDEQFFGPGTRLTVL.

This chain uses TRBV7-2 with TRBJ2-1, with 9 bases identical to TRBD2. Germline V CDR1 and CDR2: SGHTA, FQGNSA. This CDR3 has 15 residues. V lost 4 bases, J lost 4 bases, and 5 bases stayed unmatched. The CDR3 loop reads CASSSLAGAYNEQFF. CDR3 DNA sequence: TGTGCCAGCAGCTCGTTAGCGGGGGCGTACAATGAGCAGTTCTTC. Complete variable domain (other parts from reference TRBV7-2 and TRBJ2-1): GAGVSQSPSNKVTEKGKDVELRCDPISGHTALYWYRQSLGQGLEFLIYFQGNSAPDKSGLPSDRFSAERTGGSVSTLTIQRTQQEDSAVYLCASSSLAGAYNEQFFGPGTRLTVL.

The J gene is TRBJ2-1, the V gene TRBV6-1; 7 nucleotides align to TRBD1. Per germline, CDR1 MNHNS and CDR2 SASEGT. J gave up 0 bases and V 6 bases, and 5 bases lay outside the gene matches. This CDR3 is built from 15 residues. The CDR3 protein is CASSRDRDSYNEQFF. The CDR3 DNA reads TGTGCCAGCAGCAGAGACAGGGACTCCTACAATGAGCAGTTCTTC.

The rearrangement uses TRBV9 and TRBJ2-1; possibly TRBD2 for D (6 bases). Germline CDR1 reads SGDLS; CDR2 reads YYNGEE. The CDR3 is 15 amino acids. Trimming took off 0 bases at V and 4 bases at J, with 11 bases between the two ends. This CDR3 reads CASSVAGEMYNEQFF. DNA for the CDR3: TGTGCCAGCAGCGTAGCGGGAGAGATGTACAATGAGCAGTTCTTC.

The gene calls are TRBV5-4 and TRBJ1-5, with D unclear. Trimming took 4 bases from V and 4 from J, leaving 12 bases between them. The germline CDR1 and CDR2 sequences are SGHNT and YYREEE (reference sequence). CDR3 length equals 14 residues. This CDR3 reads CASSPGISNQPQHF. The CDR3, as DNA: TGTGCCAGCAGCCCGGGAATTAGTAATCAGCCCCAGCATTTT.

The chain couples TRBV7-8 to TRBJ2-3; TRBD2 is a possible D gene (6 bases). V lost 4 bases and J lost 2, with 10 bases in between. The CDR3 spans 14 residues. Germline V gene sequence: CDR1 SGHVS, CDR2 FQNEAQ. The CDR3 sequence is CASSYSGITDTQYF. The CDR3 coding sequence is TGTGCCAGCAGCTATAGCGGAATCACAGATACGCAGTATTTT.

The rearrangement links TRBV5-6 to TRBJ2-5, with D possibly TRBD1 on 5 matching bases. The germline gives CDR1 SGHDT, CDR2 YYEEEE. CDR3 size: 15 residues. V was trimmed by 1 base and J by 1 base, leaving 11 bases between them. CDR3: CASSLNGRGQETQYF. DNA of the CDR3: TGTGCCAGCAGCTTGAATGGTAGGGGCCAAGAGACCCAGTACTTC.

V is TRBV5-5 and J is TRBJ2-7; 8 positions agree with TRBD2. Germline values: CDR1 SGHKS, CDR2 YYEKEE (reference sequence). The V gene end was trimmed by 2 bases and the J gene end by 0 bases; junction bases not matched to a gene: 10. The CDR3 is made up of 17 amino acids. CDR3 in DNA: TGTGCCAGCAGCTTATCACTAGCGGATCCGAGCTCCTACGAGCAGTACTTC. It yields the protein CASSLSLADPSSYEQYF. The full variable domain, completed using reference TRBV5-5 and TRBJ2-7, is DAGVTQSPTHLIKTRGQQVTLRCSPISGHKSVSWYQQVLGQGPQFIFQYYEKEERGRGNFPDRFSARQFPNYSSELNVNALLLGDSALYLCASSLSLADPSSYEQYFGPGTRLTVT.

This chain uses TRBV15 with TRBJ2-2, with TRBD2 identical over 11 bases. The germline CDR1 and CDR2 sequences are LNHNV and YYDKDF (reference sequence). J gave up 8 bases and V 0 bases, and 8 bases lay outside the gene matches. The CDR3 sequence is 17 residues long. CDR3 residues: CATSREGGLAGTGELFF. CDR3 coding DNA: TGTGCCACCAGCAGAGAAGGCGGACTAGCGGGCACGGGGGAGCTGTTTTTT.

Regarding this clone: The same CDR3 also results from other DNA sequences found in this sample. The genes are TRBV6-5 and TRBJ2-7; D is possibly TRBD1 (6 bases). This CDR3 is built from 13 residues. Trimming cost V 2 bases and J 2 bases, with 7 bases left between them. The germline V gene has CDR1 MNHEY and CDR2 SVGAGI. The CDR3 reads CASSYGQTYEQYF. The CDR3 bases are TGTGCCAGCAGTTACGGACAGACCTACGAGCAGTACTTC.

The CDR3 region is CASSLYSQETQYF. The CDR3 DNA reads as TGTGCCAGCAGCTTGTACAGCCAAGAGACCCAGTACTTC. V usage is TRBV5-6 and J usage is TRBJ2-5; D remains ambiguous. The germline V gene has CDR1 SGHDT and CDR2 YYEEEE. V gave up 1 base and J gave up 1 base, with 5 bases separating them. The CDR3 covers 13 residues.

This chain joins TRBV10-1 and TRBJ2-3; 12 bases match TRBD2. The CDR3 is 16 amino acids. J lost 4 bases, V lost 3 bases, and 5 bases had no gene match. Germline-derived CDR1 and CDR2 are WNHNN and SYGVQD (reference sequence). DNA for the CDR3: TGCGCCAGCAGTGATGGACTAGCGGGGTCGGCAGATACGCAGTATTTT. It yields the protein CASSDGLAGSADTQYF.

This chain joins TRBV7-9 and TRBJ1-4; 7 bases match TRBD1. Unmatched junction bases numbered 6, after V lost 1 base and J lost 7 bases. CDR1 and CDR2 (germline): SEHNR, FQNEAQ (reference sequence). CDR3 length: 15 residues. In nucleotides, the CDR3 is TGTGCCAGCAGCTTAGGACAGGGTCTGAGTGAAAAACTGTTTTTT. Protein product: CASSLGQGLSEKLFF.

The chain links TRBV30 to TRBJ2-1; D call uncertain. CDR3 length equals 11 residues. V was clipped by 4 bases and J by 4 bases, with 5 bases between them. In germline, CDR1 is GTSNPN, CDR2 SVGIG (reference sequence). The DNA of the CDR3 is TGTGCCTGGAACAGTTACAATGAGCAGTTCTTC. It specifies CAWNSYNEQFF.

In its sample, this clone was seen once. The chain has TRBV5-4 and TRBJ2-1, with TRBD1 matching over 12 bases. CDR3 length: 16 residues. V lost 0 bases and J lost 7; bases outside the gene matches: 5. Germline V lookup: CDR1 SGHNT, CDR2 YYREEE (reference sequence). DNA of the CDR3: TGTGCCAGCAGCTTGGGGGGGGACAGGGGGCCGAATGAGCAGTTCTTC. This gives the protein CASSLGGDRGPNEQFF.

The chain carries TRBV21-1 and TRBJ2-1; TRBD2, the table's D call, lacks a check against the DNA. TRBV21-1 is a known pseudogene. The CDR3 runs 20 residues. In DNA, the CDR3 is TGTGCCAGCACCTCAAAGGGGCTAGCGGGAGGGCAGAGGCCCTACAATGAGCAGTTCTTC. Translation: CASTSKGLAGGQRPYNEQFF.

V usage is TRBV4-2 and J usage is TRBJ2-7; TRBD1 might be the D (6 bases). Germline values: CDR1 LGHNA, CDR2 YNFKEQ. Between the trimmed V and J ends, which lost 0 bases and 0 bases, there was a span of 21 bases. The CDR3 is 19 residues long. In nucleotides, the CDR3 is TGTGCCAGCAGCCAAGATATGGGGGCAGGGGCCTCTTTCTCCTACGAGCAGTACTTC. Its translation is CASSQDMGAGASFSYEQYF.

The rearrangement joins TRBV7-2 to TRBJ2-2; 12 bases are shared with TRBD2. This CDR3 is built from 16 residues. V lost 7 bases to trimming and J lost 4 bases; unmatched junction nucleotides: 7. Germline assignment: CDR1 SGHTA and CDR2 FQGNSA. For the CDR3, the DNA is TGTGCCAGCATCCTTCTAGCGGGGGGGGGCACCGGGGAGCTGTTTTTT. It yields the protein CASILLAGGGTGELFF. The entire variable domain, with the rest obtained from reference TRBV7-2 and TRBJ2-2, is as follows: GAGVSQSPSNKVTEKGKDVELRCDPISGHTALYWYRQSLGQGLEFLIYFQGNSAPDKSGLPSDRFSAERTGGSVSTLTIQRTQQEDSAVYLCASILLAGGGTGELFFGEGSRLTVL.